This TCR beta chain was captured in a study of CD8+ T cells in alopecia areata. V was cut by 5 bases and J by 3 bases, with 17 bases left in between. CDR3 length equals 15 residues. CDR1 SEHNR and CDR2 FQNEAQ come from the germline V gene (reference sequence). Treatment given: oral pan-JAK inhibitor, 5-10 mg twice daily. Extracted from the samples, RNA was reverse transcribed into cDNA to serve as the sequencing template. TCRdb's table, derived via immunoSEQ multiplex PCR, lists solely in-frame clones and lacks some. The sample consists of roughly 100,000 clones, 86% of them appearing once. The sequence was obtained from a human donor with alopecia areata. Sequencing used CD8+ T cells sorted from blood, obtained between weeks 30 and 35, from a patient treated with tofacitinib. The V call is TRBV7-9, the J call TRBJ2-7; D not certain. CDR3 nucleotides: TGTGCCAGCAGCCCGACGAATGGGGATCGCTACGAGCAGTACTTC. Translation: CASSPTNGDRYEQYF.